Included here is one TCR beta chain sequence, with context. What it recognizes is unknown. With V trimmed by 6 bases and J by 5 bases, 7 bases remained unmatched. The CDR3 has 14 amino acids. Per germline, CDR1 MRHNA and CDR2 SNTAGT. Here immunoSEQ multiplex PCR was the method, and the copy in TCRdb shows in-frame clones only, minus some. Of roughly 66,000 clones in the sample, roughly four fifths were seen once. The sample originates from a study of T cell responses to AZD1222 COVID-19 vaccine. Study context: Pooled in the analysis were second doses at about 4 or about 12 weeks. Findings of the study overall: Donors were mostly white British, more females; clonal diversity possibly underestimated. In the spike-specific TCR repertoire, nearly half reportedly target unmutated variant regions.

The sample was peripheral blood, taken on day 0 of AZD1222 vaccination. The TCR was taken from an adult in good health. The chain couples TRBV6-4 to TRBJ2-7; 10 bases are shared with TRBD1. The chain's CDR3 is CASSPGQGFDEQYF. The CDR3 DNA follows: TGTGCCAGCAGCCCGGGACAGGGGTTCGACGAGCAGTACTTC.